This T cell receptor beta chain was captured by sequencing in a study of Ad26.COV2.S vaccination and SARS-CoV-2 variants. Turning to the study itself: Vaccine-arm donor from the placebo-controlled COV1001 Ad26.COV2.S trial. Administration of Ad26.COV2.S was intramuscular, either once or twice 56 days apart.

V lost 5 bases to trimming and J lost 7 bases, with 20 bases between them. Per germline, CDR1 LNHNV and CDR2 YYDKDF (reference sequence). CDR3 length: 15 residues. A note on this clone: Its antigen is undetermined.

Study conclusions and caveats: Overall T cell responses may have been underestimated by the analyses of TCR breadth and depth.

The repertoire was sequenced with immunoSEQ multiplex PCR; TCRdb's copy has only in-frame clones and lacks some. This sample has 350,000 to 400,000 clones, with around nine tenths found just once. Noted treatment: some 20 received Ad26.COV2.S at low or high dose, single or two shots; 5 received placebo; per-sample allocation not given. Sampling took place 63 days after the first vaccine or placebo injection. Wuhan-strain spike was delivered by a replication-incompetent Ad26 vector. The specimen was peripheral blood, collected in a trial of Ad26.COV2.S vaccine versus placebo. The V gene is TRBV15, the J gene TRBJ2-5; D perhaps matches TRBD2 (7 bases). The clonotype was recovered from a person aged 18-65 years who received the Ad26.COV2.S COVID-19 vaccine or a placebo. The CDR3 coding sequence is TGTGCCACCAGCTCCGGGACAAGGGGGGGAAGGACCCAGTACTTC. Amino acid sequence: CATSSGTRGGRTQYF.